The clone carrying this TCR beta chain has a handful of counts. Its target is unknown. This specimen belongs to a study of T cells after yellow fever vaccination. Study context: Some fractions had low cell numbers, and these were prepared with SMART-Seq v4 Ultra Low Input.

Study results and limitations: Re-detected after boosting: most primary clones, about 95% of CD4 and 80% to 90% of CD8.

UMIs and a universal primer site were added when TCR cDNA was made by 5'RACE template switching. TCRdb passed the 5' RACE reads through MiXCR, listing each CDR3 protein once. The sample lists approximately 550,000 distinct CDR3 sequences, roughly 19% occurring once. The starting material was PBMCs, obtained 15 days after the yellow fever booster vaccination. The sequence was collected from a man younger than 45 who received the YFV17D yellow fever vaccine.

The CDR3 coding sequence is TGCAGCGTTGAGGAGGGTCTAGCGGGAGGACTAAATGAGCAGTTCTTC. This sequence encodes CSVEEGLAGGLNEQFF. The rearrangement joins TRBV29-1 to TRBJ2-1, with 11 bases lining up with TRBD2. This CDR3 contains 16 residues. V gave up 3 bases and J gave up 7 bases; unmatched junction bases: 11. Germline assignment: CDR1 SQVTM and CDR2 ANQGSEA.